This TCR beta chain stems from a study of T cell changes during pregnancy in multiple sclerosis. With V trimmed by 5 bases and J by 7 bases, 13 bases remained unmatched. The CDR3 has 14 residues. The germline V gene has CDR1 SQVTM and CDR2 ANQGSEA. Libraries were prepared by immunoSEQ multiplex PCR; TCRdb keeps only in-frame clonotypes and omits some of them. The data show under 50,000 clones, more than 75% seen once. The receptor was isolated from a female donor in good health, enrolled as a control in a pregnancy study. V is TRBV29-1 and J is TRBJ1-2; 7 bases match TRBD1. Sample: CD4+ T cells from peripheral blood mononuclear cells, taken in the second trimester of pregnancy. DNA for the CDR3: TGCAGCGTTCGAGGGGGCGCGTTACGAGGTGGCTACACCTTC. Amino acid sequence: CSVRGGALRGGYTF. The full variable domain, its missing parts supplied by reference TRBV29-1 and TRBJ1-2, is SAVISQKPSRDICQRGTSLTIQCQVDSQVTMMFWYRQQPGQSLTLIATANQGSEATYESGFVIDKFPISRPNLTFSTLTVSNMSPEDSSIYLCSVRGGALRGGYTFGSGTRLTVV.